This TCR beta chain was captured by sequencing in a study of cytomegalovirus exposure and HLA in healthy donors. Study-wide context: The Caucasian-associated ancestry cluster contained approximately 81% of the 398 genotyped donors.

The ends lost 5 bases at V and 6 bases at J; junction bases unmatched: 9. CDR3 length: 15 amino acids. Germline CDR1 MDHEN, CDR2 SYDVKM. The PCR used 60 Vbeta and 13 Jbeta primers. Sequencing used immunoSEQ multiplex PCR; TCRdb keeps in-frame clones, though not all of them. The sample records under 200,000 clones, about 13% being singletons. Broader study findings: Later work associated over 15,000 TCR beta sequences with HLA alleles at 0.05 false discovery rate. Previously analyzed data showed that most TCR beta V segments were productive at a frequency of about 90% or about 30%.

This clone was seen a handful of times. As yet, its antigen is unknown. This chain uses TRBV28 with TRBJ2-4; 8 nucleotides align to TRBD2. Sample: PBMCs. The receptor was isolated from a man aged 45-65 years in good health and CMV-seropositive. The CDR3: CASSRPGGIGNIQYF. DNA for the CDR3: TGTGCCAGCAGTCGGCCGGGGGGGATCGGAAACATTCAGTACTTC.